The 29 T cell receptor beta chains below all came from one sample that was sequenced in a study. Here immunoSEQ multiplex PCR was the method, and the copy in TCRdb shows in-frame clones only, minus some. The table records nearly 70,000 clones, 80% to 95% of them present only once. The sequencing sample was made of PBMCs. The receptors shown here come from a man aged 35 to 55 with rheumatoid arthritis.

CDR3 DNA: TGTGCCAGCAGCTTAGCGAGAATAGCGGGAGGCGTGAATGAGCAGTTCTTC. The encoded protein is CASSLARIAGGVNEQFF. The chain couples TRBV7-6 to TRBJ2-1, with 10 bases that match TRBD2. This CDR3 has 17 amino acids. The trim removed 0 bases at V and 7 bases at J, leaving 9 bases unmatched. The germline gives CDR1 SGHVS, CDR2 FNYEAQ.

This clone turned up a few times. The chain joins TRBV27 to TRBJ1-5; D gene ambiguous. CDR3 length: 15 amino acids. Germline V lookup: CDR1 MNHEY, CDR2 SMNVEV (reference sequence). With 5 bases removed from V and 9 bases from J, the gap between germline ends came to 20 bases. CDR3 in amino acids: CASSTRAQFGLPQHF. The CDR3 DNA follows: TGTGCCAGCAGTACGCGGGCTCAATTTGGGTTGCCCCAGCATTTT.

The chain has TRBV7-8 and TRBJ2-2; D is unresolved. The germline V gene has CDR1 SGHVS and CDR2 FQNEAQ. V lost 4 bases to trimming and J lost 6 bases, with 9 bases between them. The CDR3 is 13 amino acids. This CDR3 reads CASSYPSPGELFF. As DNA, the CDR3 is TGTGCCAGCAGCTACCCCAGTCCCGGGGAGCTGTTTTTT.

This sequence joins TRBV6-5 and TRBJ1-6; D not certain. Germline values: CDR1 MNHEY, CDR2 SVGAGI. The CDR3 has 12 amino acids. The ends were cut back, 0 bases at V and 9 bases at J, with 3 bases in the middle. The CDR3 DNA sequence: TGTGCCAGCAGTTACTCAGGTTCACCCCTCCACTTT. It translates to CASSYSGSPLHF.

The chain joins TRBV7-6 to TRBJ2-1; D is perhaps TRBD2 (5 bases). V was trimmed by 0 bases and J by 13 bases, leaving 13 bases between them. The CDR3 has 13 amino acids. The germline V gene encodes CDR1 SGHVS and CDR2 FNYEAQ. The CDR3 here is CASSLALAPQQFF. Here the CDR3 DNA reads TGTGCCAGCAGCTTAGCGCTAGCCCCTCAACAGTTCTTC.

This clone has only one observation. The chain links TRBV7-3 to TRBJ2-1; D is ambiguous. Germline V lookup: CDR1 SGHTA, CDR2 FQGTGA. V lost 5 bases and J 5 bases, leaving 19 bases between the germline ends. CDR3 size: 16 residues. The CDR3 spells CASSPAPFRSNNEQFF. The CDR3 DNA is TGTGCCAGCAGCCCCGCGCCGTTCCGGTCAAACAATGAGCAGTTCTTC.

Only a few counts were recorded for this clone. This CDR3 is CASSRSGRGLSGELFF. DNA for the CDR3: TGTGCCAGCAGTCGTAGCGGGAGGGGATTATCCGGGGAGCTGTTTTTT. V usage is TRBV28 and J usage is TRBJ2-2; TRBD2 matches 11 bases. J was trimmed by 6 bases and V by 5 bases; bases with no gene match: 8. Germline assignment: CDR1 MDHEN and CDR2 SYDVKM. There are 16 residues in the CDR3.

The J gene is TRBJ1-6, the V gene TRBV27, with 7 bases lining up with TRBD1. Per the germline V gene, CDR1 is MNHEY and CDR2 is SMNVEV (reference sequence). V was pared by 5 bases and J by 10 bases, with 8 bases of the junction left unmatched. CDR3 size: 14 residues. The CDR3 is CASSPDRVGSPLHF. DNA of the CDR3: TGTGCCAGCAGTCCCGACAGGGTGGGATCACCCCTCCACTTT.

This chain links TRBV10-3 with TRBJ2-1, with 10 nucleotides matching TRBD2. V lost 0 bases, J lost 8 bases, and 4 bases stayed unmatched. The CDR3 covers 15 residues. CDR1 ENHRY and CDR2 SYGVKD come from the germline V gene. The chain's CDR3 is CAISESSGRAYEQFF. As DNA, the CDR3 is TGTGCCATCAGTGAGTCCAGCGGGAGGGCGTATGAGCAGTTCTTC.

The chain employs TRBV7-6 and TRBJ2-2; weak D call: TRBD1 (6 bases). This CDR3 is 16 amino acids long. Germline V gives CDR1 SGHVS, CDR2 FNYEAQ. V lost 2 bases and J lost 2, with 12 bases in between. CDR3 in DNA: TGTGCCAGCAGCTTAACGGACAGAATTAACACCGGGGAGCTGTTTTTT. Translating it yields CASSLTDRINTGELFF. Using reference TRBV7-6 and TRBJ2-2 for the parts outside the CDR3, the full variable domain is GAGVSQSPRYKVTKRGQDVALRCDPISGHVSLYWYRQALGQGPEFLTYFNYEAQQDKSGLPNDRFSAERPEGSISTLTIQRTEQRDSAMYRCASSLTDRINTGELFFGEGSRLTVL.

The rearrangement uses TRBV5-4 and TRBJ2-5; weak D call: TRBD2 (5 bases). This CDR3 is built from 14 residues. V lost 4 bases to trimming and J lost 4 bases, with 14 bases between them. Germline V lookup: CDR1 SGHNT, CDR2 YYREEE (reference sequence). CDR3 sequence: CASSRNTRGETQYF. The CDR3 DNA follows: TGTGCCAGCAGCCGAAATACCCGGGGAGAGACCCAGTACTTC.

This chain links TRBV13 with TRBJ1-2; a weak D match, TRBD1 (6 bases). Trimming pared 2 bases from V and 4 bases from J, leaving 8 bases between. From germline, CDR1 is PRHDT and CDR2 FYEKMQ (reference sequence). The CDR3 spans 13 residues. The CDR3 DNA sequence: TGTGCCAGCAGCTTACAGGGGTCCTATGGCTACACCTTC. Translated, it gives CASSLQGSYGYTF.

The CDR3 DNA sequence: TGTGCCAGCAAACCGGGCCAGGGGCATACCTACGAGCAGTACTTC. It is translated as CASKPGQGHTYEQYF. The rearrangement links TRBV6-5 to TRBJ2-7; weak D call: TRBD1 (6 bases). There are 15 residues in the CDR3. Germline CDR1 and CDR2: MNHEY and SVGAGI. V lost 7 bases, J lost 2 bases, and 18 bases lay in between.

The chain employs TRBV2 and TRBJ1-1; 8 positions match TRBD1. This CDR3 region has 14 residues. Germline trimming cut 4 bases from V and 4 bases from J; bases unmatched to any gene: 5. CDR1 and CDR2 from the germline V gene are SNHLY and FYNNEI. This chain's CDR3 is CASSGPGTGTEAFF. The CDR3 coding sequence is TGTGCCAGCAGTGGTCCAGGGACAGGCACTGAAGCTTTCTTT.

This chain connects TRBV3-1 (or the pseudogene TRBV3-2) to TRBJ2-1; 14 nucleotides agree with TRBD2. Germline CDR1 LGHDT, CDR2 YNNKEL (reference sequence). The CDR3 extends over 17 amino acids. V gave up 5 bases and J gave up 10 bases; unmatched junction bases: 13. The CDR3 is CASSTPVGLAGGLEQFF. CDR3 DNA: TGTGCCAGCAGCACTCCCGTTGGACTAGCGGGAGGTTTAGAGCAGTTCTTC.

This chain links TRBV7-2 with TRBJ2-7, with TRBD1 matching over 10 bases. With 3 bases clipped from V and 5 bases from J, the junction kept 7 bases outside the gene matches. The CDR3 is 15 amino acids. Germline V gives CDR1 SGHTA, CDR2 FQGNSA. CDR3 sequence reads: CASSLAGTGDHEQYF. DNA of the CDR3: TGTGCCAGCAGCTTGGCCGGGACAGGGGACCACGAGCAGTACTTC.

CDR3 loop: CASSQRAEAYEQYF. CDR3 nucleotides: TGTGCCAGCAGCCAACGCGCAGAAGCCTACGAGCAGTACTTC. The chain employs TRBV14 and TRBJ2-7, with no clear D. From germline, CDR1 is SGHDN and CDR2 FVKESK. The V gene lost 2 bases and the J gene lost 2 bases, with 10 bases spanning the gap. The CDR3 contains 14 residues.

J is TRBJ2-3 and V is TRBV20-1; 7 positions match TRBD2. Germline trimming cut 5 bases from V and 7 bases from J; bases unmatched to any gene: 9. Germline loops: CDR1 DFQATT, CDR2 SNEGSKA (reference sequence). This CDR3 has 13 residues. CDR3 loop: CSAGGGGRNTQYF. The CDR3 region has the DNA TGCAGTGCTGGTGGGGGGGGGAGGAATACGCAGTATTTT.

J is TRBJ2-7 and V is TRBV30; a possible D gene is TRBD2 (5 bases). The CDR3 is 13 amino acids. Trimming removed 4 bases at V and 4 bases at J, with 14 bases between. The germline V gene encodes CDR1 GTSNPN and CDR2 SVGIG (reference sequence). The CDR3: CAWNGDREYEQYF. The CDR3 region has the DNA TGTGCCTGGAACGGGGATAGAGAATACGAGCAGTACTTC.

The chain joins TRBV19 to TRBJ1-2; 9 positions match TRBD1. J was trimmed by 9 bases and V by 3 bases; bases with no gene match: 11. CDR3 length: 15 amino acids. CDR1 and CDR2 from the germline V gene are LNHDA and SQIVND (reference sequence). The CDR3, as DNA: TGTGCCAGTAGTATCCCAGGACAGGGGAAGTTAAGCTACACCTTC. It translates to CASSIPGQGKLSYTF.

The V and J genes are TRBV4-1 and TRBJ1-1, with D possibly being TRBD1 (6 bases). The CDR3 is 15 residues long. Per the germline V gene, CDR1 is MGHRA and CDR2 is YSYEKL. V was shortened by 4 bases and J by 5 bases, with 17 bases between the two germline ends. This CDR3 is CASSPSTGIDTEAFF. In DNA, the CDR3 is TGCGCCAGCAGCCCAAGCACAGGGATAGATACTGAAGCTTTCTTT.

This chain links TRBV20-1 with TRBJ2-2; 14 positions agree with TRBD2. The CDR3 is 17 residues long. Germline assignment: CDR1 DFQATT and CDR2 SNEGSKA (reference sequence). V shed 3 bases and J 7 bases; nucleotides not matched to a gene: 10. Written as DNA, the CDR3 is TGCAGTGCTAGTGGGGAGGGACTAGCGGGAGTTTACGGGGAGCTGTTTTTT. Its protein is CSASGEGLAGVYGELFF.

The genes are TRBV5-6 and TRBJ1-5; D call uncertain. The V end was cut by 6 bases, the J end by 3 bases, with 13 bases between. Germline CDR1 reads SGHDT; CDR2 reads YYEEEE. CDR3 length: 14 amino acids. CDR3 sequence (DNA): TGTGCCAGCACCTCGCGGCGGGACAATCAGCCCCAGCATTTT. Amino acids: CASTSRRDNQPQHF.

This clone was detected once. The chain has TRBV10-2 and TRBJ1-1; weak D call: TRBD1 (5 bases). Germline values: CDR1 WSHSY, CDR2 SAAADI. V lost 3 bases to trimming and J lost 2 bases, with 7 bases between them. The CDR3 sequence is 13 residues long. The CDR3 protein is CASSDTGNTEAFF. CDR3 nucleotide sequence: TGCGCCAGCAGTGACACAGGAAACACTGAAGCTTTCTTT.

The CDR3 DNA reads TGTGCCAGCAGGGCAGGGGGAGATACGCAGTATTTT. Amino acids: CASRAGGDTQYF. The chain combines TRBV6-5 with TRBJ2-3; the match to TRBD1 covers 7 bases. This CDR3 spans 12 amino acids. The germline gives CDR1 MNHEY, CDR2 SVGAGI. The junction had 2 bases not matched to a gene; V was cut back by 6 bases and J by 5 bases.

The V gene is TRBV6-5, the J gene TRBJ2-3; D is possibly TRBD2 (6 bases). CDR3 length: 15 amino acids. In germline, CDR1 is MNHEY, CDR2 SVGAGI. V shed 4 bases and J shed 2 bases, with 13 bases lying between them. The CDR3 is CASSFRGMNTDTQYF. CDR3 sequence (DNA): TGTGCCAGCAGTTTCCGGGGGATGAACACAGATACGCAGTATTTT.

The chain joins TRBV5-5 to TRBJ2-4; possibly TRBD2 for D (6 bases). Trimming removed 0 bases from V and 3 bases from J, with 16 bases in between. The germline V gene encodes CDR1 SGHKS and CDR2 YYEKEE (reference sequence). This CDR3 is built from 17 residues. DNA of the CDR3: TGTGCCAGCAGCTTGGAAGGTGGGAGGAGGCTCAAAAACATTCAGTACTTC. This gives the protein CASSLEGGRRLKNIQYF.

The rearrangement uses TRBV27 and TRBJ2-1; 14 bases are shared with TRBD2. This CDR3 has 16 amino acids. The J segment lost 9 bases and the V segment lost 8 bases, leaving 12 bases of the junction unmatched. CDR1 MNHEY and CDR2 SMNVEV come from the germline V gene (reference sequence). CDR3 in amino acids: CASWLPGLAGVGEQFF. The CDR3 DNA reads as TGTGCCAGCTGGTTACCGGGACTAGCGGGAGTTGGTGAGCAGTTCTTC.

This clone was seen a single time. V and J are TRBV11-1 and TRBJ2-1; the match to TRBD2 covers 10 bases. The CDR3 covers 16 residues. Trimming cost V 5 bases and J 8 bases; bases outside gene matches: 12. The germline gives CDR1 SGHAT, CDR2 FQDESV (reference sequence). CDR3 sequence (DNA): TGTGCCAGCAGCCTAATTCTAGCGGGAGTATTGGATGAGCAGTTCTTC. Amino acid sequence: CASSLILAGVLDEQFF.